This TCR beta chain was profiled in a study of T-cell reconstitution after alpha-beta-depleted transplantation in children (dated by TCRdb to about 2016). For the wider study: T-cell immune reconstitution after TCRalphabeta/CD19-depleted allogeneic hematopoietic cell transplantation in children was quantitatively tracked in the study by means of TCR repertoire profiling.

This clonotype has ten or more counts. The clone's antigen remains unknown. Per-base quality was not reported, and no clone a single base away is much larger than it. General conclusions and limits of the study: The apparently early recovery of alphabetaT-cell counts about two months after transplant reportedly depended on only several hundred rapidly expanded clones that came from non-depleted graft cells. Over subsequent months, a decline in hyperexpanded clone frequencies was noted, and after one year, T-cell counts and TCRbeta diversity were mostly ascribed to newly produced T cells. The high TCRbeta diversity at day 60 in some patients was ascribed to recipient T cells and intrathymic progenitors that had survived conditioning.

The library was generated by PCR. The sequencer was an Illumina HiSeq 2500. To normalize quantification of the TCRbeta repertoire, the TCR libraries were built with molecular barcoding that relied on unique molecular identifiers. TCRdb reprocessing: public reads trimmed at Q25 with fastp, clones called with MiXCR, in-frame beta chains kept. All rows with the same CDR3 protein become a single entry with the most common DNA and genes. The sample contains about 240,000 distinct CDR3 sequences, under 30% of them found a single time. The ten biggest clones cover about 2.5% of the sample. The label giving this sample's treatment or condition can be read as: allogeneic hematopoietic cell transplantation with graft depleted of TCRalphabeta T cells and CD19 B cells. The children who served as transplant recipients had been given grafts of TCRalphabeta/CD19-depleted allogeneic hematopoietic cells. CDR1 and CDR2 were assigned from the germline V gene as SGHVS and FNYEAQ. From the cysteine up to the phenylalanine, the CDR3 has a length of 13 residues. The only DNA kept is the CDR3, 39 bases in frame from the first base. V gives up 6 bases and J gives up 3 bases, and the segment between their germline ends measures 12 bases.

The chain was built from TRBV7-6 and TRBJ2-7, with no D gene named confidently. Sequences were derived from PBMCs, sampled before TCRalphabeta/CD19-depleted stem cell transplant. The sequence was collected from a girl under 10 years old with Fanconi anemia, due to receive a stem cell transplant. The CDR3: CASSRGPGYEQYF. At the DNA level, the sequence is TGTGCCAGCAGTCGAGGACCCGGCTACGAGCAGTACTTC. Supplemented by the reference TRBV7-6 and TRBJ2-7 proteins around the CDR3, the complete variable domain is GAGVSQSPRYKVTKRGQDVALRCDPISGHVSLYWYRQALGQGPEFLTYFNYEAQQDKSGLPNDRFSAERPEGSISTLTIQRTEQRDSAMYRCASSRGPGYEQYFGPGTRLTVT.